A single sample is the source of the 18 T cell receptor beta chains below, sequenced in a study of beta chain features in type 1 diabetes (dated by TCRdb to the late 2010s). The library relied on the immunoSEQ multiplex PCR assay. All of the isolated RNA was reverse transcribed with the High Capacity cDNA Reverse Transcription Kit, so expressed TCRB transcripts were sequenced. TCRdb took this table from immuneACCESS and kept in-frame rearrangements with V and J called. Such tables lack part of the clones; where checked against another copy, unresolved V genes explain under half of the gap, and the rest is unexplained. For this sample there are just over 600,000 clones; 15% to 17% appear just once. Around 0.095% of the sample belongs to the ten largest clones. Sequences were obtained from naive CD4+ T cells from blood. The sample's cell subset or site label is to be understood as: true naive CD4+ T cells. The receptors stem from a man aged 18 to 29 in good health.

The table lists this clone with a few counts. The chain carries TRBV5-1 and TRBJ2-1; either TRBD1 or TRBD2 may fit D (5 bases each). CDR3 length equals 17 residues. Trimming removed 2 bases from V and 7 bases from J, with 22 bases in between. Germline lookup yields CDR1 SGHRS and CDR2 YFSETQ. The CDR3 nucleotides read TGCGCCAGCAGCTTTTACATTACAGGAAAGAGGGGAAATGAGCAGTTCTTC. Protein sequence: CASSFYITGKRGNEQFF.

V usage is TRBV5-1 and J usage is TRBJ1-4; D uncertain. The CDR3 runs to 15 residues. Per germline, CDR1 SGHRS and CDR2 YFSETQ. Trimming took off 1 base at V and 5 bases at J, with 12 bases between the two ends. The CDR3 is CASSLFPEANEKLFF. The CDR3 bases are TGCGCCAGCAGCTTGTTCCCGGAGGCAAATGAAAAACTGTTTTTT.

The V gene is TRBV4-2, the J gene TRBJ2-3; 9 bases match TRBD2. CDR1 and CDR2 (germline): LGHNA, YNFKEQ. The CDR3 is 17 residues long. The J segment lost 4 bases and the V segment lost 1 base, leaving 9 bases of the junction unmatched. In nucleotides, the CDR3 is TGTGCCAGCAGCCAAGGTAGCGGGAGTTATATCCCAGATACGCAGTATTTT. This encodes CASSQGSGSYIPDTQYF.

V gene TRBV9 combines with J gene TRBJ2-1; TRBD2 is a possible D gene (6 bases). Germline CDR1 reads SGDLS; CDR2 reads YYNGEE. This CDR3 contains 16 residues. V lost 0 bases, J lost 6 bases, and 16 bases lay in between. DNA for the CDR3: TGTGCCAGCAGCGTAGTGTCGGGGAGGCGGACCAATGAGCAGTTCTTC. This gives the protein CASSVVSGRRTNEQFF.

J is TRBJ2-5 and V is TRBV28, with a tentative D call TRBD1 (5 bases). The closer fit of TRBJ2-7 to the DNA end suggests the J call may be wrong. CDR1 is MDHEN and CDR2 is SYDVKM in the germline V gene. The CDR3 loop spans 13 amino acids. The CDR3 DNA is TGTGCCAGCAGTTTGGCAGGGTACTACGAGCAGTACTTC. Translated: CASSLAGYYEQYF.

This clone was counted only a few times. This chain's CDR3 is CASSFDGTAQETQYF. In DNA, the CDR3 is TGTGCCAGCAGCTTCGACGGGACAGCCCAAGAGACCCAGTACTTC. This chain links TRBV5-4 with TRBJ2-5, with TRBD1 matching over 7 bases. The J segment lost 1 base and the V segment lost 2 bases, leaving 5 bases of the junction unmatched. Germline V gene data show CDR1 as SGHNT and CDR2 as YYREEE (reference sequence). The CDR3 runs 15 residues.

This clone was seen a handful of times. The chain combines TRBV7-3 with TRBJ2-7; 7 bases line up with TRBD1. CDR1 is SGHTA, CDR2 FQGTGA, per germline. The CDR3 is made up of 14 amino acids. Trimming at V came to 5 bases and at J to 2 bases, leaving 6 bases not matched to a gene. CDR3 loop: CASSPGQLTYEQYF. Written as DNA, the CDR3 is TGTGCCAGCAGCCCGGGACAGTTAACCTACGAGCAGTACTTC.

The chain is built from TRBV7-6 and TRBJ1-1; D is perhaps TRBD1 (6 bases). Germline loops: CDR1 SGHVS, CDR2 FNYEAQ. V was pared by 4 bases and J by 6 bases, with 9 bases between. This CDR3 is 12 amino acids long. CDR3 DNA: TGTGCCAGCAGCTCCCGGACAGCTGAAGCTTTCTTT. It translates to CASSSRTAEAFF.

This clone was counted a few times. The rearrangement uses TRBV4-1 and TRBJ1-5; maybe TRBD1 (5 bases). CDR1 MGHRA and CDR2 YSYEKL come from the germline V gene. The CDR3 is made up of 15 amino acids. Trimming removed 7 bases at V and 2 bases at J, with 15 bases between. CDR3 residues: CASTLTGSGNQPQHF. Here the CDR3 DNA reads TGCGCCAGCACCTTAACAGGTTCGGGCAATCAGCCCCAGCATTTT.

The sample holds a few counts of this clone. The J gene is TRBJ2-7, the V gene TRBV6-5, with 8 bases matching TRBD2. The germline V gene encodes CDR1 MNHEY and CDR2 SVGAGI. The CDR3 runs 15 residues. Trimming removed 4 bases from V and 4 bases from J; junction bases left unmatched: 9. The CDR3 DNA is TGTGCCAGCAGTTTCCCCTCGGGGGGGCAATACGAGCAGTACTTC. Its translation: CASSFPSGGQYEQYF.

This clone has more than one count but fewer than ten. The rearrangement joins TRBV6-6 to TRBJ1-5; TRBD1 aligns across 7 bases. The CDR3 runs 15 residues. V dropped 6 bases and J dropped 2; count of bases not matched to a gene: 7. Germline V gene data show CDR1 as MNHNY and CDR2 as SVGAGI (reference sequence). The CDR3 sequence: CASRETGLGNQPQHF. The CDR3 DNA is TGTGCCAGCAGGGAGACAGGGCTTGGCAATCAGCCCCAGCATTTT.

The V gene is TRBV7-3, the J gene TRBJ2-1; tentatively, D is TRBD2 (7 bases). The ends were cut back, 7 bases at V and 5 bases at J, with 12 bases in the middle. The length of the CDR3 is 13 residues. Germline V CDR1 and CDR2: SGHTA, FQGTGA. The CDR3 spells CASTPGGNNEQFF. Here the CDR3 DNA reads TGTGCCAGCACCCCGGGGGGCAACAATGAGCAGTTCTTC.

This clone was seen only a few times. The chain has TRBV30 and TRBJ1-6, with 9 bases identical to TRBD1. The germline CDR1 and CDR2 sequences are GTSNPN and SVGIG (reference sequence). V lost 2 bases to trimming and J lost 6 bases; unmatched junction nucleotides: 5. The CDR3 contains 15 residues. This CDR3 reads CAWSSGQGPNSPLHF. The CDR3 coding sequence is TGTGCCTGGAGTTCAGGACAGGGGCCTAATTCACCCCTCCACTTT.

This clone has just a few counts. The V call is TRBV7-2, the J call TRBJ2-7; no clear D. Trimming left V 5 bases short and J 6 bases short, with 11 bases between. The CDR3 is 12 amino acids. Germline V gene data show CDR1 as SGHTA and CDR2 as FQGNSA. CDR3 residues: CASSQTKFEQYF. The CDR3, as DNA: TGTGCCAGCAGCCAAACAAAGTTCGAGCAGTACTTC.

The V gene is TRBV5-1, the J gene TRBJ2-1, with D unresolved. V gave up 1 base and J gave up 11 bases, with 13 bases separating them. Germline CDR1 and CDR2: SGHRS and YFSETQ. The CDR3 consists of 13 residues. The chain's CDR3 is CASSLFPTNQQFF. The CDR3, as DNA: TGCGCCAGCAGCTTGTTCCCGACAAATCAGCAGTTCTTC.

This clone showed up just a few times. The rearrangement uses TRBV30 and TRBJ1-4, with 10 bases fitting TRBD1. Germline CDR1 and CDR2: GTSNPN and SVGIG (reference sequence). The CDR3 has 14 amino acids. Trimming cost V 3 bases and J 5 bases; bases outside gene matches: 3. The CDR3 region has the DNA TGTGCCTGGAGCCCGGGACAGGGGAATGAAAAACTGTTTTTT. This gives the protein CAWSPGQGNEKLFF. Combining the CDR3 with reference TRBV30 and TRBJ1-4 gives the whole variable domain SQTIHQWPATLVQPVGSPLSLECTVEGTSNPNLYWYRQAAGRGLQLLFYSVGIGQISSEVPQNLSASRPQDRQFILSSKKLLLSDSGFYLCAWSPGQGNEKLFFGSGTQLSVL.

V gene TRBV29-1 combines with J gene TRBJ1-1, with D perhaps TRBD1 (6 bases). The V end was cut by 3 bases, the J end by 4 bases, with 12 bases between. Germline V gene sequence: CDR1 SQVTM, CDR2 ANQGSEA. The length of the CDR3 is 13 residues. DNA for the CDR3: TGCAGCGTTGAGGGGGCGCCCCGCACTGAAGCTTTCTTT. Amino acid sequence: CSVEGAPRTEAFF.

This clone was seen more than once but under ten times. The chain joins TRBV6-5 to TRBJ1-2, with D maybe TRBD1 (5 bases). The V and J ends lost 6 bases and 8 bases respectively, with 19 bases between them. This CDR3 has 14 residues. The V gene's germline CDR1 is MNHEY and CDR2 SVGAGI. The CDR3 region has the DNA TGTGCCAGCAGCAAGGGACCGAAGAGTGGGGGCTACACCTTC. This encodes CASSKGPKSGGYTF.